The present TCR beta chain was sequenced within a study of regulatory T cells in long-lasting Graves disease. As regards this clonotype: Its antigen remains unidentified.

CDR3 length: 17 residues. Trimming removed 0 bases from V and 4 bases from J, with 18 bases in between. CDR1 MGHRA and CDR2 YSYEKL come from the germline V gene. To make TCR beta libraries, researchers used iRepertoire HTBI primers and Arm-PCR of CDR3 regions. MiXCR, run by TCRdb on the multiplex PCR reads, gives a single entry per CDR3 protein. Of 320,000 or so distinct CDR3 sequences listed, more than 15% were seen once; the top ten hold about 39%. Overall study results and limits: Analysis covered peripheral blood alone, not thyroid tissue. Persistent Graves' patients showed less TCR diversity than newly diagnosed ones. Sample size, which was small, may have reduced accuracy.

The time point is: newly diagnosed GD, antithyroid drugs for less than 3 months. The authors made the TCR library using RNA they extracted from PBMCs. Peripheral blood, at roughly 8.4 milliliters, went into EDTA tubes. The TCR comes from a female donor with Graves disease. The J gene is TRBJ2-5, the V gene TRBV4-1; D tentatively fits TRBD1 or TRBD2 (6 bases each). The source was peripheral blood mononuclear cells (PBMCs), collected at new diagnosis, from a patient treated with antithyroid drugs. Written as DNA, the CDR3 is TGCGCCAGCAGCCAAGATTGGAGGGGGAATATGGGAGAGACCCAGTACTTC. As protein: CASSQDWRGNMGETQYF.